Following are 29 T cell receptor beta chains from one sample sequenced in a study of blood T cells in healthy people across ages. The use of a sample-barcoded 5' primer and a J-beta primer mix characterized a second PCR of about 7 to 12 cycles. MiXCR, applied by TCRdb to the 5' RACE reads, yields one record per CDR3 protein. The sample lists around 400,000 distinct CDR3 sequences; more than 45% were seen once. Input material: blood. The receptor set was obtained from a man aged 60 to 69 in good health.

The J gene is TRBJ2-4, the V gene TRBV20-1; TRBD2 matches 11 bases. The CDR3 runs 14 residues. In germline, CDR1 is DFQATT, CDR2 SNEGSKA (reference sequence). V trimming: 0 bases; J trimming: 13 bases; junction bases outside the gene matches: 8. The CDR3 here is CSARDRHSGREQYF. Here the CDR3 DNA reads TGCAGTGCTAGAGATCGGCATAGCGGGAGGGAGCAGTACTTC.

The chain links TRBV3-1 to TRBJ2-5; 8 bases are a match to TRBD1. The closer fit of TRBJ2-7 to the DNA end suggests the J call may be wrong. Germline CDR1 is LGHDT and CDR2 is YNNKEL (reference sequence). CDR3 length: 14 residues. The chain's CDR3 is CASSQQGARNEQYF. For the CDR3, the DNA is TGTGCCAGCAGCCAACAGGGGGCTCGAAACGAGCAGTACTTC.

This clonotype has more than one count but fewer than ten. The CDR3 DNA reads TGTGCCAGCAGCCCACAACAGGCTGGTAATGAAAAACTGTTTTTT. This sequence encodes CASSPQQAGNEKLFF. The chain recombines TRBV7-2 with TRBJ1-4, with TRBD1 as a possible D gene (5 bases). This CDR3 spans 15 amino acids. The V and J ends lost 5 bases and 4 bases respectively, with 14 bases between them. Looked up from germline, CDR1 is SGHTA and CDR2 is FQGNSA.

V and J are TRBV7-9 and TRBJ2-1; TRBD1 agrees at 9 bases. This CDR3 region has 15 residues. The V and J ends lost 4 bases and 6 bases, in that order; junction bases with no gene match: 7. CDR1 and CDR2 (germline): SEHNR, FQNEAQ (reference sequence). CDR3 sequence (DNA): TGTGCCAGCAGCTCACGGGACAGGGTAGGCAATGAGCAGTTCTTC. Residues: CASSSRDRVGNEQFF.

This sequence joins TRBV9 and TRBJ2-1, with 14 positions matching TRBD2. Germline V gene lookup returns CDR1 SGDLS and CDR2 YYNGEE. CDR3 length: 16 amino acids. The ends lost 3 bases at V and 8 bases at J; junction bases unmatched: 7. CDR3 nucleotides: TGTGCCAGCAGCGCGGGACTAGCGGGAGTAAGCCATGAGCAGTTCTTC. This gives the protein CASSAGLAGVSHEQFF.

The J gene is TRBJ2-1, the V gene TRBV20-1; perhaps TRBD2 as D (7 bases). The CDR3 sequence is 15 residues long. Trimming removed 3 bases at V and 9 bases at J, with 21 bases between. CDR1 is DFQATT, CDR2 SNEGSKA, per germline (reference sequence). For the CDR3, the DNA is TGCAGTGCTAGGTTAGGGGGGGAGTTACGCGGTGAGCAGTTCTTC. It translates to CSARLGGELRGEQFF.

V is TRBV7-9 and J is TRBJ1-1; 8 bases map to TRBD1. The germline gives CDR1 SEHNR, CDR2 FQNEAQ (reference sequence). This CDR3 is built from 15 residues. The V gene end was trimmed by 5 bases and the J gene end by 0 bases; junction bases not matched to a gene: 5. CDR3 nucleotides: TGTGCCAGCAGCGCCCCGGGACAGGTGAACACTGAAGCTTTCTTT. Translated: CASSAPGQVNTEAFF.

This clonotype was observed many times. The V call is TRBV12-3 or TRBV12-4, the J call TRBJ2-2, with 8 bases aligning to TRBD2. CDR3 length: 16 residues. With V trimmed by 6 bases and J by 1 base, 7 bases remained unmatched. CDR3 bases: TGTGCCAGCAGCCTCTCTGCGGGGGGGAACACCGGGGAGCTGTTTTTT. This encodes CASSLSAGGNTGELFF.

J is TRBJ2-3 and V is TRBV20-1; 11 bases are a match to TRBD2. Germline V lookup: CDR1 DFQATT, CDR2 SNEGSKA (reference sequence). CDR3 length: 19 amino acids. CDR3 nucleotides: TGCAGCGCCGATGCCCCTAGCGGGGGGCCCGGATCTAGCACAGATACGCAGTATTTT. It is translated as CSADAPSGGPGSSTDTQYF.

This clonotype was observed a few times. The CDR3 region has the DNA TGTGCCAGCAGCCGACAGGGTTGTGGCTACACCTTC. Amino acid sequence: CASSRQGCGYTF. The chain is built from TRBV3-1 and TRBJ1-2; 7 bases match TRBD1. The V segment lost 4 bases and the J segment 7 bases; nucleotides outside the gene matches: 3. Germline values: CDR1 LGHDT, CDR2 YNNKEL (reference sequence). CDR3 length: 12 residues. Using reference TRBV3-1 and TRBJ1-2 for the parts outside the CDR3, the full variable domain is DTAVSQTPKYLVTQMGNDKSIKCEQNLGHDTMYWYKQDSKKFLKIMFSYNNKELIINETVPNRFSPKSPDKAHLNLHINSLELGDSAVYFCASSRQGCGYTFGSGTRLTVV.

This clonotype was seen more than once but under ten times. The rearrangement links TRBV4-3 to TRBJ2-7, with 7 bases that match TRBD2. Germline V gene sequence: CDR1 LGHNA, CDR2 YSLEER. This CDR3 has 15 residues. The junction had 7 bases not matched to a gene; V was cut back by 1 base and J by 4 bases. The CDR3 sequence: CASSQGRASGYEQYF. Written as DNA, the CDR3 is TGCGCCAGCAGCCAAGGCAGGGCTAGCGGTTACGAGCAGTACTTC.

In nucleotides, the CDR3 is TGTGCCAGCAGTCAGTTGTTGAACACTGAAGCTTTCTTT. This sequence encodes CASSQLLNTEAFF. The chain has TRBV12-3 or TRBV12-4 and TRBJ1-1; D remains ambiguous. The CDR3 is made up of 13 amino acids. The V end lost 5 bases, the J end lost 0 bases, and 7 bases lay between the germline ends.

CDR3 sequence (DNA): TGTGCCAGCAGTGACGGATACCAAGAGACCCAGTACTTC. Translated: CASSDGYQETQYF. The chain carries TRBV2 and TRBJ2-5, with unresolved D. V was clipped by 3 bases and J by 0 bases, with 5 bases between them. Germline V gene sequence: CDR1 SNHLY, CDR2 FYNNEI. The CDR3 is 13 residues long.

CDR3 region: CSARLFSGQSYNEQFF. The DNA of the CDR3 is TGCAGTGCTAGACTCTTTAGCGGGCAGTCCTACAATGAGCAGTTCTTC. V usage is TRBV20-1 and J usage is TRBJ2-1; 7 nucleotides agree with TRBD2. With 2 bases clipped from V and 1 base from J, the junction kept 8 bases outside the gene matches. This CDR3 spans 16 amino acids. Per germline, CDR1 DFQATT and CDR2 SNEGSKA (reference sequence).

Regarding this clonotype: At one end, the junction sequence differs from germline, possibly due to a read error. The CDR3 nucleotides read TGTGCCAGCAGCTCGCCGGGGGGTCTCTCTGGGGCCAACGTCCAGACTTTC. Protein product: CASSSPGGLSGANVQTF. This chain connects TRBV7-2 to TRBJ2-6; 7 nucleotides align to TRBD2. The CDR3 consists of 17 residues. Germline CDR1 is SGHTA and CDR2 is FQGNSA.

The rearrangement uses TRBV11-2 and TRBJ2-1, with 10 nucleotides matching TRBD2. This CDR3 has 16 residues. Germline values: CDR1 SGHAT, CDR2 FQNNGV. The ends lost 5 bases at V and 6 bases at J; junction bases unmatched: 10. The CDR3 nucleotides read TGTGCCAGCAGCGGATTACCGGGACTAGCGCCCAATGAGCAGTTCTTC. Protein: CASSGLPGLAPNEQFF.

The chain carries TRBV19 and TRBJ2-1, with TRBD2 identical over 7 bases. The CDR3 has 15 amino acids. CDR1 and CDR2 (germline): LNHDA, SQIVND (reference sequence). V shed 6 bases, J shed 8 bases, and the junction held 13 bases outside the gene matches. CDR3 in amino acids: CASSPRGGRGDEQFF. Here the CDR3 DNA reads TGTGCCAGTAGCCCACGCGGCGGGAGAGGTGATGAGCAGTTCTTC.

The chain's CDR3 is CASSQVLASGSSYEQYF. DNA of the CDR3: TGTGCCAGCAGCCAAGTACTGGCTAGCGGGAGCTCCTACGAGCAGTACTTC. The chain combines TRBV4-2 with TRBJ2-7; 10 positions match TRBD2. Germline V CDR1 and CDR2: LGHNA, YNFKEQ. The CDR3 spans 17 residues. The V segment lost 1 base and the J segment 0 bases; nucleotides outside the gene matches: 6.

Of note for this clonotype: A much larger clone differs from this one at a single base, so this may be a read error. The chain uses TRBV6-1 and TRBJ1-5; D is perhaps TRBD1 (5 bases). Germline V gene sequence: CDR1 MNHNS, CDR2 SASEGT. The CDR3 is 17 amino acids. Between the trimmed V and J ends, which lost 0 bases and 6 bases, there was a span of 18 bases. The CDR3 protein is CASSEAVQGRFSQPQHF. Here the CDR3 DNA reads TGTGCCAGCAGTGAAGCTGTGCAGGGACGGTTCAGTCAGCCCCAGCATTTT.

The chain combines TRBV20-1 with TRBJ2-3; TRBD2 agrees at 13 bases. The J segment lost 4 bases and the V segment lost 0 bases, leaving 16 bases of the junction unmatched. CDR1 DFQATT and CDR2 SNEGSKA come from the germline V gene (reference sequence). CDR3 size: 20 residues. The CDR3 reads CSAREQTSGRLITWADTQYF. CDR3 DNA: TGCAGTGCTAGAGAACAGACTAGCGGGAGGCTGATTACATGGGCAGATACGCAGTATTTT.

This sequence joins TRBV7-2 and TRBJ2-1; 15 nucleotides match TRBD2. Germline CDR1 is SGHTA and CDR2 is FQGNSA. The V gene end was trimmed by 4 bases and the J gene end by 2 bases; junction bases not matched to a gene: 0. The CDR3 is 16 amino acids. The CDR3 loop is CASSWTSGRAYNEQFF. The CDR3, as DNA: TGTGCCAGCAGCTGGACTAGCGGGAGGGCCTACAATGAGCAGTTCTTC.

V gene TRBV5-1 combines with J gene TRBJ2-4; no firm D call. V gave up 4 bases and J gave up 0 bases, with 8 bases separating them. The CDR3 consists of 14 residues. Germline V gene lookup returns CDR1 SGHRS and CDR2 YFSETQ. The CDR3 sequence: CASSRSLAKNIQYF. CDR3 DNA: TGCGCCAGCAGCAGGTCTCTAGCCAAAAACATTCAGTACTTC.

The chain uses TRBV3-1 and TRBJ2-2; D not resolved. Germline lookup yields CDR1 LGHDT and CDR2 YNNKEL (reference sequence). This CDR3 comprises 14 residues. In DNA, the CDR3 is TGTGCGATTAAAAGTCATGGCAACACCGGGGAGCTGTTTTTT. It specifies CAIKSHGNTGELFF.

At least ten counts were recorded for this clonotype. This chain joins TRBV7-2 and TRBJ2-1; perhaps TRBD1 as D (5 bases). Trimming cost V 3 bases and J 2 bases, with 14 bases left between them. Germline V CDR1 and CDR2: SGHTA, FQGNSA. The CDR3 extends over 16 amino acids. The CDR3 DNA sequence: TGTGCCAGCAGCTTCCAGGGCCTGATCGCCTACAATGAGCAGTTCTTC. Amino acid sequence: CASSFQGLIAYNEQFF.

The chain uses TRBV5-6 and TRBJ2-5; 11 positions match TRBD2. After removal of 4 bases from V and 1 base from J, the junction contained 9 bases not matched to a gene. The CDR3 is 17 residues long. CDR1 SGHDT and CDR2 YYEEEE come from the germline V gene. The CDR3 is CASSPLTSGALQETQYF. The DNA for the CDR3 is TGTGCCAGCAGCCCACTGACTAGCGGGGCGCTCCAAGAGACCCAGTACTTC. The full variable domain, rest sourced from reference TRBV5-6 and TRBJ2-5, is DAGVTQSPTHLIKTRGQQVTLRCSPKSGHDTVSWYQQALGQGPQFIFQYYEEEERQRGNFPDRFSGHQFPNYSSELNVNALLLGDSALYLCASSPLTSGALQETQYFGPGTRLLVL.

In DNA form, the CDR3 reads TGTGCCAGCAGTGAAATGGATTATACGCAGTATTTT. Translating it yields CASSEMDYTQYF. The chain combines TRBV2 with TRBJ2-3; D call uncertain. Trimming removed 2 bases from V and 7 bases from J, with 7 bases in between. Germline V gene sequence: CDR1 SNHLY, CDR2 FYNNEI. The CDR3 runs to 12 residues.

This clonotype came up many times. Being one base from a much bigger clone, this may be a read error. This CDR3 is CASSRTSGNEQYF. CDR3 nucleotide sequence: TGTGCCAGCAGTAGGACTAGCGGGAATGAGCAGTACTTC. J is TRBJ2-1 and V is TRBV6-5; TRBD2 agrees at 12 bases. The DNA end lines up better with TRBJ2-7; the J call may be wrong. Germline assignment: CDR1 MNHEY and CDR2 SVGAGI. This CDR3 region has 13 residues.

The chain has TRBV20-1 and TRBJ1-2; D is uncertain. This CDR3 is 13 amino acids long. CDR1 and CDR2 (germline): DFQATT, SNEGSKA (reference sequence). Trimming pared 7 bases from V and 6 bases from J, leaving 18 bases between. The CDR3 region is CSVVSGSMNGYTF. The CDR3 bases are TGCAGTGTAGTTTCCGGGAGTATGAATGGCTACACCTTC.

V is TRBV5-1 and J is TRBJ2-2; 11 bases fit TRBD1. Per the germline V gene, CDR1 is SGHRS and CDR2 is YFSETQ. Germline trimming cut 4 bases from V and 1 base from J; bases unmatched to any gene: 15. This CDR3 comprises 20 residues. The CDR3 sequence is CASSPRPGTGGSWNTGELFF. The DNA of the CDR3 is TGCGCCAGCAGCCCTCGGCCCGGGACAGGGGGTTCGTGGAACACCGGGGAGCTGTTTTTT.